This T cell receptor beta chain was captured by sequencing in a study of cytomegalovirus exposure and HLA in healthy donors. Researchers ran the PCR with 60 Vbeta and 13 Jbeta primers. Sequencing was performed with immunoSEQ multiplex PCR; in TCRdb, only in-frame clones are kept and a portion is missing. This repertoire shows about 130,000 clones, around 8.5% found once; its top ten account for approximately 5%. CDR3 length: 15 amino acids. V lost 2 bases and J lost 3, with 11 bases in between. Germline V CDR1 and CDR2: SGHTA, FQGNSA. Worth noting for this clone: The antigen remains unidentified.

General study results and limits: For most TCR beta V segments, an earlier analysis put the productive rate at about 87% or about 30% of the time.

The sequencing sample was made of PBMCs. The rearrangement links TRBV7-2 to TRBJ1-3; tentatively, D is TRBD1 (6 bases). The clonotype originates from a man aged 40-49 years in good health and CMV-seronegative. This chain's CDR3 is CASSLNRVYGNTIYF. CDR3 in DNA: TGTGCCAGCAGCTTAAACAGGGTCTATGGAAACACCATATATTTT.